What follows is one TCR beta chain and its context. Its antigen remains unidentified. The data originate from a study of shared clonotypes between healthy human individuals. Sequencing used immunoSEQ multiplex PCR; TCRdb keeps in-frame clones, though not all of them. The data contain 550,000 to 700,000 clones, roughly 72% of them singletons. Study conclusions and caveats: Generation probabilities were higher for clonotypes shared across all four sorted-subset donors than for unshared ones.

The length of the CDR3 is 18 residues. V shed 2 bases and J 3 bases; nucleotides not matched to a gene: 7. The germline V gene encodes CDR1 SGDLS and CDR2 YYNGEE. Material for sequencing was memory CD4+ T cells sorted from blood. Subset indicated: CD45RA-negative fraction. J is TRBJ2-2 and V is TRBV9, with 13 positions matching TRBD2. The receptor comes from a woman aged 30 to 39 in good health. CDR3 DNA: TGTGCCAGCAGCGTCAGACTAGCGGGAGGTTTATACACCGGGGAGCTGTTTTTT. Amino acid sequence: CASSVRLAGGLYTGELFF.